The 10 T cell receptor beta chains below were found in one sample sequenced in a study of breast tumors, draining lymph nodes, adjacent tissues. Via MiXCR, TCRdb re-called the multiplex PCR reads, giving one row per CDR3 protein. This table holds about 63,000 distinct CDR3 sequences, 57% found once. Sequencing input: breast tumor tissue. Receptor source: a female donor with breast cancer. Some clones in this sample may be carry-over from other donors' samples.

The sample holds many counts of this clonotype. The chain is built from TRBV2 and TRBJ1-2, with D maybe TRBD1 (5 bases). Trimming shortened V by 0 bases and J by 3 bases, and 14 bases separated the two germline ends. This CDR3 region has 16 residues. Germline V gives CDR1 SNHLY, CDR2 FYNNEI. CDR3 loop: CASSEARGASYYGYTF. In DNA form, the CDR3 reads TGTGCCAGCAGTGAAGCTCGCGGGGCGTCCTACTATGGCTACACCTTC.

This clonotype was counted once. This sequence joins TRBV7-9 and TRBJ1-3; unclear D gene. The CDR3 is 14 residues long. V was clipped by 3 bases and J by 2 bases, with 8 bases between them. Germline CDR1 is SEHNR and CDR2 is FQNEAQ (reference sequence). The CDR3, as DNA: TGTGCCAGCAGCTTGTCCGGGGCTGGAAACACCATATATTTT. Protein sequence: CASSLSGAGNTIYF. Full variable domain (missing parts from reference TRBV7-9 and TRBJ1-3): DTGVSQNPRHKITKRGQNVTFRCDPISEHNRLYWYRQTLGQGPEFLTYFQNEAQLEKSRLLSDRFSAERPKGSFSTLEIQRTEQGDSAMYLCASSLSGAGNTIYFGEGSWLTVV.

The chain combines TRBV7-8 with TRBJ1-6, with 8 bases aligning to TRBD1. V lost 5 bases and J lost 8; bases outside the gene matches: 14. CDR1 is SGHVS, CDR2 FQNEAQ, per germline. This CDR3 spans 17 amino acids. The CDR3 bases are TGTGCCAGCAGCCCCGAGGGAGGGACAGGACGCGATTCACCCCTCCACTTT. Translation gives CASSPEGGTGRDSPLHF.

This clonotype was observed at least ten times. A much bigger clone sits one base away, suggesting this may be a read error. This rearrangement joins TRBV20-1 to TRBJ1-5, with D possibly matching TRBD1 (5 bases). The CDR3 extends over 15 amino acids. V lost 0 bases and J 6 bases, leaving 15 bases between the germline ends. Germline CDR1 reads DFQATT; CDR2 reads SNEGSKA (reference sequence). The CDR3 region is CSARDGAGNTQPQHF. CDR3 nucleotide sequence: TGCAGTGCTAGAGATGGGGCAGGGAACACTCAGCCCCAGCATTTT.

The sample holds a few counts of this clonotype. This chain joins TRBV19 and TRBJ1-6; D is unclear. The CDR3 is made up of 17 amino acids. V gave up 7 bases and J gave up 10 bases, with 26 bases separating them. From germline, CDR1 is LNHDA and CDR2 SQIVND (reference sequence). Here the CDR3 DNA reads TGTGCCAGTACCGACACGAGGCCGACGGGTAGTGGGTCACCCCTCCACTTT. Protein sequence: CASTDTRPTGSGSPLHF.

This clonotype was recorded at least ten times. This CDR3 reads CASSLEDIQYF. DNA for the CDR3: TGTGCCAGCAGTTTAGAGGACATTCAGTACTTC. V gene TRBV12-3 or TRBV12-4 combines with J gene TRBJ2-4; D not resolved. Trimming pared 1 base from V and 8 bases from J, leaving 3 bases between. This CDR3 region has 11 residues.

This clonotype was seen ten or more times. V usage is TRBV5-6 and J usage is TRBJ1-5; D remains ambiguous. Trimming cost V 0 bases and J 4 bases, with 14 bases left between them. Germline CDR1 is SGHDT and CDR2 is YYEEEE. The CDR3 runs 16 residues. CDR3 sequence: CASSLGQPLPNQPQHF. CDR3 in DNA: TGTGCCAGCAGCTTGGGACAACCCCTCCCTAATCAGCCCCAGCATTTT.

The V call is TRBV7-9, the J call TRBJ1-2; no reliable D call. The CDR3 spans 14 residues. Between the trimmed V and J ends, which lost 3 bases and 12 bases, there was a span of 20 bases. Germline CDR1 is SEHNR and CDR2 is FQNEAQ (reference sequence). CDR3: CASSFRTASSGNTF. Written as DNA, the CDR3 is TGTGCCAGCAGCTTTCGGACTGCGAGCTCTGGAAACACCTTC. The full variable domain, rest sourced from reference TRBV7-9 and TRBJ1-2, is DTGVSQNPRHKITKRGQNVTFRCDPISEHNRLYWYRQTLGQGPEFLTYFQNEAQLEKSRLLSDRFSAERPKGSFSTLEIQRTEQGDSAMYLCASSFRTASSGNTFGSGTRLTVV.

J is TRBJ2-2 and V is TRBV7-6; D is possibly TRBD1 or TRBD2 (6 bases each). In germline, CDR1 is SGHVS, CDR2 FNYEAQ. V dropped 3 bases and J dropped 7 bases, with 12 bases sitting between them. The CDR3 runs to 14 residues. The CDR3 DNA reads as TGTGCCAGCAGCTTGGGGGGCGCTGACGGGGAGCTGTTTTTT. It codes for CASSLGGADGELFF.

This clonotype was detected many times. The chain's CDR3 is CASSSQAGGFTNEQFF. The CDR3 DNA is TGTGCCAGCAGCTCACAGGCGGGAGGATTTACCAATGAGCAGTTCTTC. The V gene is TRBV7-9, the J gene TRBJ2-1, with 8 bases fitting TRBD2. The CDR3 covers 16 residues. CDR1 SEHNR and CDR2 FQNEAQ come from the germline V gene (reference sequence). J was trimmed by 6 bases and V by 4 bases; bases with no gene match: 11.